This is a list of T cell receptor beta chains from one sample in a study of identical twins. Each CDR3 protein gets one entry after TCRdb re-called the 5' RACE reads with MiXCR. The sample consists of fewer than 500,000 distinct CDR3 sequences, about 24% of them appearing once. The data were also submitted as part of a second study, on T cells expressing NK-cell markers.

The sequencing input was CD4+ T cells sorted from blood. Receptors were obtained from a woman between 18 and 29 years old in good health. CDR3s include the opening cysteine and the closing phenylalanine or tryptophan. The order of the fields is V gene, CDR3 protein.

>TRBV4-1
CASSQGSSGAPGEQFF
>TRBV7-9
CASSLRSTGTGANEQFF
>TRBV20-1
CSASPSGPYNEQFF
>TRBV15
CATSRDTHPNTEAFF
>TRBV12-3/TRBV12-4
CASSLSAGGSRADTQYF
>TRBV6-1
CATGTGTPNTGELFF
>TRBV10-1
CASSGPGQGKYNEQFF
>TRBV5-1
CASSLGRGFSNEQFF
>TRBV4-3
CASSHENGLAGVTDTGELFF
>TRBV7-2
CASSSLWAVYEQYF
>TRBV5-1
CASREGGKYEQFF
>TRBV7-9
CAVNRDDTFF
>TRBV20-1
CSALGRFTEAFF
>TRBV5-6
CASSLKGAGTDTQYF
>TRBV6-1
CATRRISGANVLTF
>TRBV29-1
CSVSTDRGYNEQYF
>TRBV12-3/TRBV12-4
CASTPSLPNEQFF
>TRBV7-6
CASSNLFPETQYF
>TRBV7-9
CASSLDPGQGRETQYF
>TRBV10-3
CAISGEHGAKNIQYF
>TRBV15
CATSPSSPAGNKETQYF
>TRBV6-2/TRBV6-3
CASSYSAPAGHNEQFF
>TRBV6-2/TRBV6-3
CASSYGGHGPYNEQFF
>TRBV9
CASSVGTNTDTQYF
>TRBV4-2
CASSRDLTETSRETQYF
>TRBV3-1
CASAGGPISEQYF
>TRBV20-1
CSAGNRGLGETQYF
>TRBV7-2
CASSLTRETGELFF
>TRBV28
CASSFVAGGQETQYF
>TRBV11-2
CASSLWWTPNTGELFF
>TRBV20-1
CSATRDTGNNEQFF
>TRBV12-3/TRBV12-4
CASIYSGNTIYF
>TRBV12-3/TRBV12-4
CASSLSQPQHF
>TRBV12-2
CASRLAQRKTGRERAEAFF
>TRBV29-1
CSVDFGQGYEQYF
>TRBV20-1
CSAGPPQAPNEQFF
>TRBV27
CASSPRRSGAGELFF
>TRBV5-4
CASSLGTGQGLHQTGELFF
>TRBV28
CASILRGVEAFF
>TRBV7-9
CASSQGGRHYNEQFF
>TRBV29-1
CSAEDSSSYEQYF
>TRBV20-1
CSARRGADGYEQYF
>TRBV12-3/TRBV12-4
CASTRGGSSTDTQYF
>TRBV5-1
CASSLGPGGRKDEQYF
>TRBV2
CASIGGNSYNEQFF
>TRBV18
CASAGGGETQYF
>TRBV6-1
CASSAETGVAYEQYF
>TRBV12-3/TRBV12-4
CASTKGQSTDTQYF
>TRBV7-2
CASSFALAGGTVRREQYF
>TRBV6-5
CASSYPGTSGYNEQFF
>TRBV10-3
CAISESTSGSGDTQYF
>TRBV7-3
CASSQLGGGPYEQYF
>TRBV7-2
CASSLVFGLGIEGQYF
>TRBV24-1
CATSDPLGPADTQYF
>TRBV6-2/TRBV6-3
CASLGYETQYF
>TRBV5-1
CASSPGTGASEGGEAFF
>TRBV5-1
CASSLGPRQTQYF